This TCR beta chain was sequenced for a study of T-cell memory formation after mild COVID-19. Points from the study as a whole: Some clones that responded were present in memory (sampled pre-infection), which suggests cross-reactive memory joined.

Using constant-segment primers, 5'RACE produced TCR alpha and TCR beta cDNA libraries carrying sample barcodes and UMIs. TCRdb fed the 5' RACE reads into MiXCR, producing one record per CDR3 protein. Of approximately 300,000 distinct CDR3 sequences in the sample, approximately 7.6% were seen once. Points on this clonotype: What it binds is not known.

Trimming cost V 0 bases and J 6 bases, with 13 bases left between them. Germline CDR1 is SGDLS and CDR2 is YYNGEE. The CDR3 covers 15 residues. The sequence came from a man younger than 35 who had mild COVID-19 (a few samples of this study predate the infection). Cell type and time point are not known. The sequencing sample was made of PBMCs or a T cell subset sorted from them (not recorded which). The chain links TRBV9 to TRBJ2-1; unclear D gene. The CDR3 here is CASSVAGSWANEQFF. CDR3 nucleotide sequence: TGTGCCAGCAGCGTAGCCGGCTCCTGGGCCAATGAGCAGTTCTTC. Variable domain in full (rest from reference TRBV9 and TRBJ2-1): DSGVTQTPKHLITATGQRVTLRCSPRSGDLSVYWYQQSLDQGLQFLIQYYNGEERAKGNILERFSAQQFPDLHSELNLSSLELGDSALYFCASSVAGSWANEQFFGPGTRLTVL.